Listed below are T cell receptor beta chains from one sample, sequenced in a study of blood T cell repertoires in COVID-19. Generated by immunoSEQ multiplex PCR, the TCRdb table keeps only in-frame clones and is missing some. Here the sample spans approximately 250,000 clones, approximately 84% being singletons. Material for sequencing was PBMCs or T cells enriched from blood (not recorded which). These receptor sequences come from a middle-aged man who had recovered from COVID-19. CDR3s include the opening cysteine and the closing phenylalanine or tryptophan.

V gene	CDR3 protein
TRBV29-1	CSVASTEAFF
TRBV19	CASTSDRLGQPQHF
TRBV7-9	CASSWGEGRNQPQHF
TRBV4-1	CASSKTGGKGGELFF
TRBV19	CASIDPGQKETQYF
TRBV7-2	CASSLTGVRDEQFF
TRBV6-5	CASTLTGQIHGYTF
TRBV4-2	CASSQDRGTVDSPLHF
TRBV4-2	CASSQDIVGGGETQYF
TRBV28	CASSAGTGGVGGNQPQHF
TRBV5-4	CASSTPTSDETQYF
TRBV25-1	CASSGWAGEAFF
TRBV30	CAWSDKGLYNQPQHF
TRBV7-9	CASSLPERGPSQYF
TRBV4-1	CASSRTGLKETQYF
TRBV27	CASSFRRQGDFNYGYTF
TRBV11-2	CASSLDPGSGGYTF
TRBV4-3	CASSRGQGLNSPLHF
TRBV28	CASTGQVLSEQYF
TRBV6-5	CAVWGLNSGNTIYF
TRBV28	CASTEQGLGYTF
TRBV27	CASSWGGRQPQHF
TRBV29-1	CSVDIRADYGYTF
TRBV7-2	CASSLVAGPSTDTQYF
TRBV7-2	CASSPATENYGYTF
TRBV14	CASSPNIYRAYEQYF
TRBV5-6	CASSFGGGASNTGELFF
TRBV11-2	CASSSIRALETRYF
TRBV30	CAWARGRANTGELFF
TRBV27	CASSSTSGGAEQFF
TRBV23-1	CASSQELHRGLPHGYTF
TRBV10-3	CAISALASSYNEQFF
TRBV7-2	CASSRFREAFF
TRBV28	CASIPSGQGPNSPLHF
TRBV7-9	CASSWADRSSYEQYF
TRBV7-2	CASSFTGDYGYTF
TRBV2	CASGGNEQFF
TRBV3-1/TRBV3-2	CASSRDSYYGYTF
TRBV19	CASSPRRAGKGNEAFF
TRBV7-9	CASSPGFGFYNEQFF
TRBV27	CASSFGGKNGYTF
TRBV30	CAGRGAGDGYTF
TRBV5-1	CASSRDDTSNQPQHF
TRBV9	CASSRYGQAQETQYF
TRBV11-1	CASSLRGMSGTEAFF
TRBV5-6	CASSAVAGAPNTGELFF
TRBV6-5	CAGSRGGVWTGELFF
TRBV5-6	CASSLRGPGSPLHF
TRBV11-1	CASSLDGAGEKLFF
TRBV2	CASTQGWNEQFF
TRBV6-5	CASSYVQANSGNTIYF
TRBV30	CAWSARGRGNSPLHF
TRBV6-5	CASSPTPPGQEFF
TRBV6-1	CASSGLDAGTYNEQFF
TRBV11-2	CASSTWTGALNEQFF
TRBV5-1	CASSLTDTYEQYF
TRBV10-1	CASSSGTGYEQYF